These 8 T cell receptor beta chains share one sample of origin, sequenced in a study of T cells in Graves' hyperthyroidism and ophthalmopathy. RNA transcripts yielded amplified TCR beta CDR3 regions. First-round RT-PCR of the TCR CDR3 relied on the HTBI primer set. From the multiplex PCR reads, TCRdb called clonotypes with MiXCR, one entry per CDR3 protein. This sample has a few hundred thousand distinct CDR3 sequences; 46% occur once, and the top ten carry about 40%. Sequencing was done on a sample of peripheral blood or thyroid tissue (not recorded which). Source of these receptors: an adult woman with Graves' disease, either hyperthyroidism or ophthalmopathy (not recorded which).

With respect to this clonotype: An end of the junction differs from the germline gene, which may be a read error. The V gene is TRBV20-1, the J gene TRBJ1-5; D gene unclear. CDR3 length: 13 amino acids. The germline V gene encodes CDR1 DFQATT and CDR2 SNEGSKA (reference sequence). The CDR3 nucleotides read TGCAGTGTTAGAGTTGAGCGGGAAGAGACCCAGCATTTT. This gives the protein CSVRVEREETQHF.

This clonotype was picked up many times. CDR3 nucleotide sequence: TGCAGTGCTAGAGAAGGGGGGGTGGAGGATACTGAAGCTTTCTTT. The encoded protein is CSAREGGVEDTEAFF. The chain uses TRBV20-1 and TRBJ1-1, with D possibly TRBD1 on 6 matching bases. The V gene's germline CDR1 is DFQATT and CDR2 SNEGSKA (reference sequence). V was cut by 0 bases and J by 5 bases, with 16 bases left in between. The CDR3 is made up of 15 amino acids.

This clonotype came up a few times. The gene calls are TRBV13 and TRBJ1-3, with D unresolved. CDR1 is PRHDT and CDR2 is FYEKMQ in the germline V gene (reference sequence). Trimming left V 8 bases short and J 0 bases short, with 14 bases between. The CDR3 contains 15 residues. The CDR3 nucleotides read TGTGCCAGCCGCGTTGGGGTTACCTCTGGAAACACCATATATTTT. Residues: CASRVGVTSGNTIYF.

The chain links TRBV7-9 to TRBJ2-7; 7 nucleotides match TRBD1. CDR1 SEHNR and CDR2 FQNEAQ come from the germline V gene (reference sequence). Trimming at V came to 4 bases and at J to 1 base, leaving 4 bases not matched to a gene. There are 14 residues in the CDR3. The CDR3 DNA follows: TGTGCCAGCAGCTCGGACAGGAGATCCTACGAGCAGTACTTC. Its protein product is CASSSDRRSYEQYF.

This clonotype was seen repeatedly, ten times or more. This chain links TRBV7-8 with TRBJ2-7; possibly TRBD2 for D (5 bases). The length of the CDR3 is 14 residues. Per the germline V gene, CDR1 is SGHVS and CDR2 is FQNEAQ. V was cut by 5 bases and J by 7 bases, with 18 bases left in between. DNA of the CDR3: TGTGCCAGCAGCCATGGCGGAGCCCCGGGGGAGCAGTACTTC. This sequence encodes CASSHGGAPGEQYF.

J is TRBJ2-5 and V is TRBV9, with a weak D call TRBD1 (6 bases). The length of the CDR3 is 13 residues. Per the germline V gene, CDR1 is SGDLS and CDR2 is YYNGEE. V was cut by 5 bases and J by 1 base, with 9 bases left in between. The CDR3 here is CASRIGGQETQYF. The CDR3 DNA reads TGTGCCAGCAGGATAGGGGGCCAAGAGACCCAGTACTTC.

The chain carries TRBV29-1 and TRBJ2-7; tentatively, D is TRBD2 (6 bases). The V end lost 4 bases, the J end lost 0 bases, and 10 bases lay between the germline ends. This CDR3 region has 13 residues. CDR1 is SQVTM, CDR2 ANQGSEA, per germline. In DNA, the CDR3 is TGCAGCGTTGTCGACGGGAGCTCCTACGAGCAGTACTTC. Translating gives CSVVDGSSYEQYF.

This clonotype was seen at least ten times. The rearrangement links TRBV9 to TRBJ2-6; D unclear. The CDR3 loop spans 15 amino acids. The germline V gene encodes CDR1 SGDLS and CDR2 YYNGEE. Trimming cost V 4 bases and J 0 bases, with 8 bases left between them. CDR3 coding DNA: TGTGCCAGCAGCCCTGGGGACTCTGGGGCCAACGTCCTGACTTTC. This gives the protein CASSPGDSGANVLTF. The variable domain in full, completed from reference TRBV9 and TRBJ2-6, reads DSGVTQTPKHLITATGQRVTLRCSPRSGDLSVYWYQQSLDQGLQFLIQYYNGEERAKGNILERFSAQQFPDLHSELNLSSLELGDSALYFCASSPGDSGANVLTFGAGSRLTVL.